This T cell receptor (beta chain) was observed in a study of blood T cell repertoires in COVID-19. Study-wide context: Samples of COVID-19 (acute and convalescent) were obtained from the United States, Italy and Spain. PBMCs, B-cell-depleted T cells, or T cells provided the cDNA or gDNA that made up the material.

Original processing methods: Amplified reference gene primers provided the basis for estimating nucleated cell counts. The table came from immunoSEQ multiplex PCR; TCRdb's copy has only in-frame clones and leaves some out. V and J calls plus clone size are reproduced from that table; the DNA served to infer D and trimming. Found here are around 140,000 clones, about four fifths of them singletons; the top ten hold 8.2%. J lost 2 bases, V lost 5 bases, and 22 bases had no gene match. CDR1 MDHEN and CDR2 SYDVKM come from the germline V gene. The CDR3 covers 20 residues. This TCR was sampled from a human donor in a cohort sampled during active COVID-19. Sequencing used peripheral blood. This rearrangement joins TRBV28 to TRBJ2-7; 9 nucleotides align to TRBD2. The CDR3 region has the DNA TGTGCCAGCAGTCCCCTCCCAGGGGACAGATCTAGCGGGACTGCCTACGAGCAGTACTTC. Its translation is CASSPLPGDRSSGTAYEQYF.